This T cell receptor (beta chain) was recovered during a study of T cell changes during pregnancy in multiple sclerosis. Per the germline V gene, CDR1 is SNHLY and CDR2 is FYNNEI. V shed 3 bases and J 2 bases; nucleotides not matched to a gene: 18. CDR3 size: 19 residues. Repertoires were generated with immunoSEQ multiplex PCR, while TCRdb's copy carries only in-frame clones and drops some. The sample lists 10,000 to 13,000 clones, roughly 90% seen once, with 4% to 6% in the top ten. The genes are TRBV2 and TRBJ2-7, with 8 bases that match TRBD1. The clonotype originates from a female donor in good health, enrolled as a control in a pregnancy study. The sequenced sample was CD8+ T cells from peripheral blood mononuclear cells, obtained in the first trimester of pregnancy. CDR3 residues: CASSETASPSGGLAYEQYF. CDR3 DNA sequence: TGTGCCAGCAGTGAGACCGCCAGCCCTTCAGGGGGCCTAGCCTACGAGCAGTACTTC.